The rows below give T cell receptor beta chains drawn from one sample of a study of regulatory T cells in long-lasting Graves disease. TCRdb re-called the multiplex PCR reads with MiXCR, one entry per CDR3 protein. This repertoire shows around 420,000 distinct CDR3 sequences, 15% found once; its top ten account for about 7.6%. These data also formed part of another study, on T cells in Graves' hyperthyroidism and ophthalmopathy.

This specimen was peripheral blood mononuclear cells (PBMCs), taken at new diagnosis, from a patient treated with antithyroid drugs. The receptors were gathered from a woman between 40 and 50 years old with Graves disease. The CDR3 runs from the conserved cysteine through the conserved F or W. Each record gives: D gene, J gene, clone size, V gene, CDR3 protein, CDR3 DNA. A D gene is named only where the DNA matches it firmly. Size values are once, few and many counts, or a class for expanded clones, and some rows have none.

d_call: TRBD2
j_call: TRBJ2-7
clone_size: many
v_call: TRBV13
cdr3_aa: CASSSYGLAGAGEQYF
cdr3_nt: TGTGCCAGCAGCTCCTACGGACTAGCGGGAGCTGGGGAGCAGTACTTC

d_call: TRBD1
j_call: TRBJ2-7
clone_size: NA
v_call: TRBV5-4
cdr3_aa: CASSSGTGGQQYF
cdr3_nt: TGTGCCAGCAGCTCCGGGACAGGGGGACAGCAGTACTTC

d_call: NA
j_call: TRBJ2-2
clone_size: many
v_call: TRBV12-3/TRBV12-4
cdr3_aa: CASSPKLNTGELFF
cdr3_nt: TGTGCCAGCAGTCCAAAATTGAACACCGGGGAGCTGTTTTTT

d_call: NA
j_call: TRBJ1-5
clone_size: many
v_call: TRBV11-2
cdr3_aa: CASSRWEHQPQHF
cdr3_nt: TGTGCCAGCAGCCGGTGGGAACATCAGCCCCAGCATTTT

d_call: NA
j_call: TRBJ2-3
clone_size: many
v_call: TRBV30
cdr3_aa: CAWSVRGRTDTQYF
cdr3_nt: TGTGCCTGGAGTGTACGGGGGCGCACAGATACGCAGTATTTT

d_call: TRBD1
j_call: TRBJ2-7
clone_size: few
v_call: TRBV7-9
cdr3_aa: CASSLARRGLYEQYF
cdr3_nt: TGTGCCAGCAGCTTAGCGCGCAGGGGGCTCTACGAGCAGTACTTC

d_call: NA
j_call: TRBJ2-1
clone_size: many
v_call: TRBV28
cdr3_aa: CASSYTAGSYNEQFF
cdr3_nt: TGTGCCAGCAGTTATACCGCTGGCTCCTACAATGAGCAGTTCTTC

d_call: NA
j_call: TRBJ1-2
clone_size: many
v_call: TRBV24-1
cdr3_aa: CATSDGHGANYGYTF
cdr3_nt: TGTGCCACCAGTGACGGACACGGAGCTAACTATGGCTACACCTTC

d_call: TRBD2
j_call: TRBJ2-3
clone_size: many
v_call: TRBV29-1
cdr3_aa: CSVTGLADTDTQYF
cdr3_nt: TGCAGCGTGACGGGACTAGCGGACACAGATACGCAGTATTTT

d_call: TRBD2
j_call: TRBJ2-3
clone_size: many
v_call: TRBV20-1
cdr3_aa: CSARLAVDVHADTQYF
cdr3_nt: TGCAGTGCCAGACTAGCGGTAGATGTACATGCAGATACGCAGTATTTT

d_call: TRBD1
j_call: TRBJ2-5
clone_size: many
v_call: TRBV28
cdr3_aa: CASSSRDRGPETQYF
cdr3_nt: TGTGCCAGCAGTTCCAGGGACAGGGGGCCGGAGACCCAGTACTTC

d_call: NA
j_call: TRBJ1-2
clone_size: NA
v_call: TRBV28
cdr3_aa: CASVEAAGYTF
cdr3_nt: TGTGCCAGCGTGGAGGCAGCTGGCTACACCTTC

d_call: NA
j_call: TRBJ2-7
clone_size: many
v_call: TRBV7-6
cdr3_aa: CASSPKSSYEQYF
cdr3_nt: TGTGCCAGCAGCCCCAAGAGCTCCTACGAGCAGTACTTC

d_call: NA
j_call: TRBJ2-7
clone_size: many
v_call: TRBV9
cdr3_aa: CASSVEGIFGEQYF
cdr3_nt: TGTGCCAGCAGCGTAGAGGGGATATTTGGAGAGCAGTACTTC

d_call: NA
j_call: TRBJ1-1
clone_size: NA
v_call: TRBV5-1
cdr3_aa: CASSSLQSLNTEAFF
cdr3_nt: TGCGCCAGCAGCTCCCTACAGTCCTTGAACACTGAAGCTTTCTTT

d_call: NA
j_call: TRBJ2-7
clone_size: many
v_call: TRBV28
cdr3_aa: CASSPDVGGSDSYEQYF
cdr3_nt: TGTGCCAGCAGTCCCGATGTTGGCGGATCTGACTCCTACGAGCAGTACTTC

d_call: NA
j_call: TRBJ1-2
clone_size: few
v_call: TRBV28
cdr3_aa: CASKRAGANYGYTF
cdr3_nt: TGTGCCAGCAAACGAGCAGGTGCTAACTATGGCTACACCTTC

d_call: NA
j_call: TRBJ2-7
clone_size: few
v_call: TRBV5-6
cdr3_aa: CASSSLRSPRGTTYEQYF
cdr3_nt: TGTGCCAGCAGCTCTTTAAGATCCCCCCGGGGGACAACCTACGAGCAGTACTTC